The clone carrying this T cell receptor beta chain has ten or more counts. Its antigen is still unknown. It was with previously described methods and listed TCR primers that bulk TCR libraries were made. TCRdb re-called the PCR reads with MiXCR, one entry per CDR3 protein. There are about 60,000 distinct CDR3 sequences in the sample; under 20% occur only once, and under 1.5% lies in the top ten. This sample was included in a study of molecular identifiers for immune sequencing clone quantification. Overall study results and limits: Clones carrying above 20 RNA copies accounted for over 98% of effector molecules, under 1% in naive cells. Jurkat TCR RNA spiked in from one cell reportedly remained identifiable amid about a million naive cells. Molecules of identical TCR sharing a barcode could underestimate highly expanded clone sizes.

V lost 1 base to trimming and J lost 6 bases, with 12 bases between them. Looked up from germline, CDR1 is SGDLS and CDR2 is YYNGEE. The CDR3 sequence is 14 residues long. Specimen: naive CD8+ T cells from blood, with Jurkat cell RNA spiked in. As for subset: FACS-sorted CD8+CD4-CCR7+CD45RA+ naive T cells. This chain connects TRBV9 to TRBJ2-3, with D perhaps TRBD2 (6 bases). This receptor was taken from a human donor in good health. Some libraries in this study had Jurkat cell RNA spiked in. The CDR3 region is CASSVWGSGDTQYF. CDR3 sequence (DNA): TGTGCCAGCAGCGTATGGGGGAGCGGGGATACGCAGTATTTT.